This passage covers 18 T cell receptor beta chains from one sample sequenced in a study of shared clonotypes between healthy human individuals. The protocol was immunoSEQ multiplex PCR, while the TCRdb copy is restricted to in-frame clones and leaves out a portion. The table has 2 million to 2.5 million clones, 93% seen once. Sequences were obtained from naive CD4+ T cells from PBMCs. Noted subset: CD45RA+ positively selected. The receptors stem from a man between 18 and 29 years old in good health. Some clones in this sample may be carry-over from other donors' samples.

This rearrangement joins TRBV7-8 to TRBJ1-5, with TRBD1 as a possible D gene (5 bases). The germline V gene encodes CDR1 SGHVS and CDR2 FQNEAQ. This CDR3 comprises 17 residues. V lost 0 bases and J 3 bases, leaving 15 bases between the germline ends. The CDR3 nucleotides are TGTGCCAGCAGCTTAGCGATTTGGGGGAGGGACAATCAGCCCCAGCATTTT. It yields the protein CASSLAIWGRDNQPQHF.

The genes are TRBV6-6 and TRBJ2-3; TRBD2 might be the D (6 bases). There are 14 residues in the CDR3. V lost 4 bases, J lost 2 bases, and 10 bases lay in between. The germline V gene encodes CDR1 MNHNY and CDR2 SVGAGI (reference sequence). CDR3 in DNA: TGTGCCAGCAGTTCCAGGACTACCACAGATACGCAGTATTTT. Protein: CASSSRTTTDTQYF.

V and J are TRBV27 and TRBJ2-7, with D tentatively TRBD2 (5 bases). The length of the CDR3 is 15 residues. CDR1 is MNHEY and CDR2 is SMNVEV in the germline V gene (reference sequence). V was shortened by 2 bases and J by 6 bases, with 17 bases between the two germline ends. As DNA, the CDR3 is TGTGCCAGCAGTTTAAACTTGAGGGTTCGGGGCGAGCAGTACTTC. This encodes CASSLNLRVRGEQYF.

This sequence joins TRBV7-3 and TRBJ2-2; no clear D. The CDR3 consists of 13 residues. Germline CDR1 is SGHTA and CDR2 is FQGTGA. V lost 2 bases to trimming and J lost 6 bases, with 7 bases between them. The CDR3 sequence is CASSLFPSGELFF. CDR3 bases: TGTGCCAGCAGCTTATTTCCCTCCGGGGAGCTGTTTTTT.

This sequence joins TRBV4-1 and TRBJ2-6, with D unresolved. V dropped 5 bases and J dropped 2 bases, with 7 bases sitting between them. The CDR3 sequence is 14 residues long. From germline, CDR1 is MGHRA and CDR2 YSYEKL. CDR3 in DNA: TGCGCCAGCAGCTCCTCCCCTGGGGCCAACGTCCTGACTTTC. Translation: CASSSSPGANVLTF.

The chain combines TRBV5-4 with TRBJ1-4; the D gene is possibly TRBD1 (6 bases). Per germline, CDR1 SGHNT and CDR2 YYREEE (reference sequence). V dropped 2 bases and J dropped 8 bases, with 13 bases sitting between them. The CDR3 runs to 14 residues. CDR3 region: CASSLGGGNEKLFF. CDR3 DNA sequence: TGTGCCAGCAGCTTAGGCGGGGGCAACGAAAAACTGTTTTTT.

This rearrangement joins TRBV6-1 to TRBJ1-5; D is unclear. The ends were cut back, 7 bases at V and 2 bases at J, with 9 bases in the middle. The CDR3 contains 13 residues. Germline V gene lookup returns CDR1 MNHNS and CDR2 SASEGT. CDR3 loop: CASTGFGNQPQHF. CDR3 sequence (DNA): TGTGCCAGCACGGGCTTCGGCAATCAGCCCCAGCATTTT.

The genes are TRBV7-9 and TRBJ2-1; 9 bases are a match to TRBD2. The CDR3 is 13 amino acids. V lost 7 bases to trimming and J lost 8 bases; unmatched junction nucleotides: 6. Germline values: CDR1 SEHNR, CDR2 FQNEAQ (reference sequence). In nucleotides, the CDR3 is TGTGCCAGCAATAGCGGGAGTTTCTATGAGCAGTTCTTC. It specifies CASNSGSFYEQFF.

This chain links TRBV5-4 with TRBJ2-1; D not resolved. CDR1 is SGHNT, CDR2 YYREEE, per germline (reference sequence). Trimming removed 1 base at V and 3 bases at J, with 8 bases between. The CDR3 loop spans 14 amino acids. As DNA, the CDR3 is TGTGCCAGCAGCTTGTGGCAGTACTACAATGAGCAGTTCTTC. This translates into CASSLWQYYNEQFF. The full variable domain, with the rest looked up from reference TRBV5-4 and TRBJ2-1, is ETGVTQSPTHLIKTRGQQVTLRCSSQSGHNTVSWYQQALGQGPQFIFQYYREEENGRGNFPPRFSGLQFPNYSSELNVNALELDDSALYLCASSLWQYYNEQFFGPGTRLTVL.

CDR3 bases: TGTGCCAGCAGTTTGCCTACAGGGATTGAGCCTGAAGCTTTCTTT. Translation: CASSLPTGIEPEAFF. The rearrangement joins TRBV28 to TRBJ1-1; tentative D call: TRBD1 (6 bases). The CDR3 length is 15 residues. V gave up 3 bases and J gave up 6 bases, with 17 bases separating them. The germline gives CDR1 MDHEN, CDR2 SYDVKM.

The chain is built from TRBV5-1 and TRBJ2-5; unclear D gene. Germline values: CDR1 SGHRS, CDR2 YFSETQ. The CDR3 totals 15 residues. The V gene lost 0 bases and the J gene lost 4 bases, with 13 bases spanning the gap. The CDR3 reads CASSLVASPGETQYF. The CDR3 nucleotides read TGCGCCAGCAGCTTGGTGGCTTCGCCTGGAGAGACCCAGTACTTC.

The chain is built from TRBV5-1 and TRBJ2-2; no firm D call. Germline assignment: CDR1 SGHRS and CDR2 YFSETQ. The CDR3 contains 15 residues. V was trimmed by 9 bases and J by 0 bases, leaving 15 bases between them. CDR3 nucleotides: TGCGCCACCAACCTAGGCCCTCCGAACACCGGGGAGCTGTTTTTT. Amino acids: CATNLGPPNTGELFF.

This chain uses TRBV27 with TRBJ2-5, with TRBD2 identical over 8 bases. The CDR3 sequence is 13 residues long. Germline V lookup: CDR1 MNHEY, CDR2 SMNVEV (reference sequence). V trimming: 8 bases; J trimming: 5 bases; junction bases outside the gene matches: 7. Here the CDR3 reads CASSKREMETQYF. CDR3 in DNA: TGTGCCAGCTCAAAGCGGGAGATGGAGACCCAGTACTTC.

V is TRBV7-3 and J is TRBJ2-1; 10 positions agree with TRBD2. The trim removed 2 bases at V and 13 bases at J, leaving 11 bases unmatched. The germline V gene encodes CDR1 SGHTA and CDR2 FQGTGA. The CDR3 is 15 amino acids. The DNA for the CDR3 is TGTGCCAGCAGCTTACGGCTAGCGGGAGTTGAAGGTCAGTTCTTC. Translated: CASSLRLAGVEGQFF.

The rearrangement joins TRBV15 to TRBJ2-1; TRBD2 agrees at 10 bases. Per the germline V gene, CDR1 is LNHNV and CDR2 is YYDKDF (reference sequence). CDR3 length: 17 amino acids. The V and J ends lost 2 bases and 3 bases, in that order; junction bases with no gene match: 7. This chain's CDR3 is CATSRPVAGGLYNEQFF. For the CDR3, the DNA is TGTGCCACCAGCAGACCTGTAGCGGGAGGACTCTACAATGAGCAGTTCTTC.

The chain uses TRBV18 and TRBJ1-4, with D hard to call. The length of the CDR3 is 15 residues. Germline V CDR1 and CDR2: KGHSH, LQKENI. Trimming shortened V by 3 bases and J by 7 bases, and 15 bases separated the two germline ends. DNA for the CDR3: TGTGCCAGCTCACCCCCGTCCGAGGGTGGTGAAAAACTGTTTTTT. Amino acid sequence: CASSPPSEGGEKLFF. The full variable domain, in which reference TRBV18 and TRBJ1-4 provide the parts outside the CDR3, is NAGVMQNPRHLVRRRGQEARLRCSPMKGHSHVYWYRQLPEEGLKFMVYLQKENIIDESGMPKERFSAEFPKEGPSILRIQQVVRGDSAAYFCASSPPSEGGEKLFFGSGTQLSVL.

The chain couples TRBV1 to TRBJ2-2; the table names TRBD2, a call not compared with the DNA. TRBV1 corresponds to a pseudogene. The CDR3 has 16 residues. The CDR3 DNA reads as TGCACCAGCAGCCAACGCGGAGCGCCGGGCACCGGGGAGCTGTTTTTT. This encodes CTSSQRGAPGTGELFF.

This sequence joins TRBV19 and TRBJ2-7; 8 bases map to TRBD2. This CDR3 has 14 amino acids. V gave up 0 bases and J gave up 5 bases; unmatched junction bases: 3. Germline-derived CDR1 and CDR2 are LNHDA and SQIVND (reference sequence). The CDR3 loop is CASSIDRTSNEQYF. The CDR3 coding sequence is TGTGCCAGTAGTATAGATCGGACTAGCAACGAGCAGTACTTC.